Below are 6 T cell receptor beta chains sequenced from a single sample in a study of PD-L1 blockade in urothelial cancer. Noted time point: pretreatment peripheral blood. Only in-frame clones appear in the TCRdb table, and some are missing; sequencing was by immunoSEQ multiplex PCR. The sample lists 55,000 to 80,000 clones, approximately 80% occurring once. The specimen was PBMCs, collected around atezolizumab (anti-PD-L1) treatment. The receptors derive from a man between 65 and 80 years old with urothelial cancer.

V gene TRBV10-2 combines with J gene TRBJ2-7; maybe TRBD2 (8 bases). The CDR3 length is 14 residues. Trimming removed 6 bases from V and 4 bases from J, with 16 bases in between. Germline V gene sequence: CDR1 WSHSY, CDR2 SAAADI. CDR3 sequence: CASSPGGGRYEQYF. CDR3 bases: TGCGCCAGCAGCCCGGGAGGGGGCCGGTACGAGCAGTACTTC.

The rearrangement uses TRBV7-2 and TRBJ2-3; weak D call: TRBD1 (6 bases). Trimming shortened V by 2 bases and J by 6 bases, and 12 bases separated the two germline ends. Germline CDR1 SGHTA, CDR2 FQGNSA. CDR3 length: 14 residues. This CDR3 reads CASSLYRDTDTQYF. The CDR3 DNA reads as TGTGCCAGCAGCTTATACAGGGACACCGATACGCAGTATTTT.

This rearrangement joins TRBV18 to TRBJ2-1, with 7 positions matching TRBD2. Trimming cost V 0 bases and J 8 bases; bases outside gene matches: 7. The germline V gene has CDR1 KGHSH and CDR2 LQKENI. The CDR3 has 15 residues. The CDR3 region is CASSPPSLGGDEQFF. CDR3 DNA: TGTGCCAGCTCACCACCGAGCTTGGGAGGGGATGAGCAGTTCTTC.

In regard to this clone: The same CDR3 arises from other DNA sequences in this sample as well. The chain joins TRBV11-1 to TRBJ2-5; TRBD1 matches at 9 bases. V gave up 5 bases and J gave up 5 bases; unmatched junction bases: 3. This CDR3 has 13 amino acids. Germline V gives CDR1 SGHAT, CDR2 FQDESV (reference sequence). Written as DNA, the CDR3 is TGTGCCAGCAGCCGCGACAGGGGGGAGACCCAGTACTTC. The encoded protein is CASSRDRGETQYF. Based on the CDR3 plus reference TRBV11-1 and TRBJ2-5, the full variable domain is EAEVAQSPRYKITEKSQAVAFWCDPISGHATLYWYRQILGQGPELLVQFQDESVVDDSQLPKDRFSAERLKGVDSTLKIQPAELGDSAMYLCASSRDRGETQYFGPGTRLLVL.

This sequence joins TRBV7-3 and TRBJ2-7, with 7 bases fitting TRBD1. Germline lookup yields CDR1 SGHTA and CDR2 FQGTGA. The CDR3 runs to 13 residues. Trimming cost V 5 bases and J 9 bases; bases outside gene matches: 10. The CDR3 nucleotides read TGTGCCAGCAGCCCACGACAGGGCGGGTGGCAGTACTTC. Translating gives CASSPRQGGWQYF.

The chain couples TRBV2 to TRBJ1-5; D is perhaps TRBD1 (6 bases). The V gene's germline CDR1 is SNHLY and CDR2 FYNNEI. The ends were cut back, 8 bases at V and 1 base at J, with 12 bases in the middle. The CDR3 contains 14 residues. CDR3 bases: TGTGCCAGCCACAGGGAACGAAGCAATCAGCCCCAGCATTTT. Translation gives CASHRERSNQPQHF.